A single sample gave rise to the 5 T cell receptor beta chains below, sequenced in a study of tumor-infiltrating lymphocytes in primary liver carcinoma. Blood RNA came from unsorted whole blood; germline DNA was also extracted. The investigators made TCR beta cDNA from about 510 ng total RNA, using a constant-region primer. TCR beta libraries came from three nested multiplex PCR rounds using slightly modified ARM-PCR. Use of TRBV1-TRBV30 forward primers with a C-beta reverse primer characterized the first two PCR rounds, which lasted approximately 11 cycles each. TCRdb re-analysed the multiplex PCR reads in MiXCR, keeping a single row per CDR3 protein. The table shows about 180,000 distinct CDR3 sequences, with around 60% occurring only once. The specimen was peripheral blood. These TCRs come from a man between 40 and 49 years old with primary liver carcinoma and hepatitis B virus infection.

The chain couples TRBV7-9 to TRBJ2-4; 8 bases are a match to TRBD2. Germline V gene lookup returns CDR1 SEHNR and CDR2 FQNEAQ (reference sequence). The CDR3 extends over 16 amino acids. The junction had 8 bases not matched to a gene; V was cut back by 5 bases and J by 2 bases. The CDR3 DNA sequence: TGTGCCAGCAGCCTGGGGACTAGTAGTCCCAAAAACATTCAGTACTTC. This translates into CASSLGTSSPKNIQYF. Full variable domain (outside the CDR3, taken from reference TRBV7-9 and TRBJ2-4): DTGVSQNPRHKITKRGQNVTFRCDPISEHNRLYWYRQTLGQGPEFLTYFQNEAQLEKSRLLSDRFSAERPKGSFSTLEIQRTEQGDSAMYLCASSLGTSSPKNIQYFGAGTRLSVL.

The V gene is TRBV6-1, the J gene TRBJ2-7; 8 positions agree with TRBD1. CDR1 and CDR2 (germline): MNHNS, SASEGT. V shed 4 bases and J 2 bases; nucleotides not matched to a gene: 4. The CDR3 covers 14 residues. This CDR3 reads CASSGTGTTYEQYF. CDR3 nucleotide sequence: TGTGCCAGCAGTGGGACAGGGACAACCTACGAGCAGTACTTC.

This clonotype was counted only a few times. Here the CDR3 DNA reads TGTGCCAGCAGGAGATTCGATGAGCAGTTCTTC. Its protein product is CASRRFDEQFF. This chain joins TRBV6-5 and TRBJ2-1; D is unclear. The CDR3 contains 11 residues. Germline V gene lookup returns CDR1 MNHEY and CDR2 SVGAGI. The ends were cut back, 6 bases at V and 8 bases at J, with 8 bases in the middle.

CDR3 in DNA: TGTGCCAGCAGTTACGTAAAGAGAGGAATGAACACCGGGGAGCTGTTTTTT. It translates to CASSYVKRGMNTGELFF. The chain joins TRBV6-7 to TRBJ2-2, with D hard to call. TRBV6-7 is an ORF, with its function uncertain. With 2 bases removed from V and 1 base from J, the gap between germline ends came to 14 bases. The CDR3 runs to 17 residues.

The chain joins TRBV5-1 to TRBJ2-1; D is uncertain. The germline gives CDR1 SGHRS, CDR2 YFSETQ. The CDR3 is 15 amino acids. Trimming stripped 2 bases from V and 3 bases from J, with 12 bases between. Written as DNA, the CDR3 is TGCGCCAGCAGCTTTGGTAGGGTCCTCTACAATGAGCAGTTCTTC. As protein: CASSFGRVLYNEQFF.